The 2 T cell receptor beta chains reported below all come from one sample, sequenced in a study of CD8+CD57+ T cells in acquired aplastic anemia. Template material for TCR beta VDJ and CDR3 profiling consisted of genomic DNA. TCRdb itself ran the reads through MiXCR, one entry per CDR3 protein. The data contain 100,000 to 150,000 distinct CDR3 sequences, almost 40% of them singletons. Patients included in sequencing had previously demonstrated CD8+CD57+ cell expansion by flow cytometry. Sequences were obtained from sorted CD4+, CD8+, or CD8+CD57+ T cells (not recorded which) from PBMCs. The receptor source for this set is a human donor with aplastic anemia.

This rearrangement joins TRBV20-1 to TRBJ1-1; TRBD1 is a possible D gene (6 bases). V was cut by 0 bases and J by 5 bases, with 13 bases left in between. Looked up from germline, CDR1 is DFQATT and CDR2 is SNEGSKA (reference sequence). The CDR3 has 14 residues. The DNA for the CDR3 is TGCAGTGCTAGAGAGGAGGGACAAGGGACTGAAGCTTTCTTT. Translated: CSAREEGQGTEAFF.

The sample holds a few counts of this clonotype. This sequence joins TRBV19 and TRBJ2-2, with 7 nucleotides matching TRBD1. From germline, CDR1 is LNHDA and CDR2 SQIVND (reference sequence). The CDR3 spans 14 residues. With 7 bases clipped from V and 3 bases from J, the junction kept 5 bases outside the gene matches. This CDR3 reads CASKGAGDTGELFF. For the CDR3, the DNA is TGTGCCAGTAAGGGGGCAGGGGACACCGGGGAGCTGTTTTTT.